This record covers a single T cell receptor beta chain. These data belong to a study of blood T cell repertoires in COVID-19. Study as a whole: The United States, Italy and Spain were the sources of the acute and convalescent COVID-19 samples. PBMCs, B-cell-depleted T cells, or T cells provided the cDNA or gDNA that made up the material.

The germline CDR1 and CDR2 sequences are LGHDT and YNNKEL (reference sequence). This CDR3 contains 15 residues. Trimming shortened V by 3 bases and J by 3 bases, and 14 bases separated the two germline ends. In the study's own analysis: Reference gene primer amplification yielded estimated nucleated cell counts. Generated by immunoSEQ multiplex PCR, the TCRdb table keeps only in-frame clones and is missing some. That table gives V, J and clone size, and the DNA gave D and trimming. The sample carries hundreds of thousands of clones, approximately 85% recorded once. This TCR was recovered from a man in his forties or fifties with COVID-19, enrolled during active disease. Material: peripheral blood. J is TRBJ2-5 and V is TRBV3-1 (or the pseudogene TRBV3-2); D is perhaps TRBD2 (6 bases). CDR3 protein: CASSHTGTYKETQYF. The DNA of the CDR3 is TGTGCCAGCAGCCATACCGGGACTTACAAAGAGACCCAGTACTTC.